This T cell receptor (beta chain) originates from a study of blood T cell repertoires in COVID-19. This clone was counted a few times. V shed 0 bases and J shed 4 bases, with 10 bases lying between them. The CDR3 has 14 residues. Germline lookup yields CDR1 GTSNPN and CDR2 SVGIG (reference sequence). TCRdb's copy holds only in-frame clones and misses some; the assay was immunoSEQ multiplex PCR. The repertoire holds about 120,000 clones, with 83% as singletons. The chain has TRBV30 and TRBJ1-5; D remains ambiguous. Specimen: peripheral blood. The origin of this receptor is a man in his thirties or forties with acute or convalescent COVID-19. The CDR3 nucleotides are TGTGCCTGGAGTGTACGAACGGTTAATCAGCCCCAGCATTTT. Translation gives CAWSVRTVNQPQHF.